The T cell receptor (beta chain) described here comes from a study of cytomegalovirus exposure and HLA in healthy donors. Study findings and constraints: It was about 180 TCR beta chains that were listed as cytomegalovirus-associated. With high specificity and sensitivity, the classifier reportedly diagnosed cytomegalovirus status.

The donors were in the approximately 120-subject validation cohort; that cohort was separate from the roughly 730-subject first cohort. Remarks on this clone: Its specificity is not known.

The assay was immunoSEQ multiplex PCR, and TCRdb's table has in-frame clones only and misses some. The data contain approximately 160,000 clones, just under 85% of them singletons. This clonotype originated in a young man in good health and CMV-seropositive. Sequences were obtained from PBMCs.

The CDR3 region is CASSPETGYGYTF. DNA of the CDR3: TGTGCCAGCTCACCAGAGACAGGGTACGGCTACACCTTC. The rearrangement links TRBV18 to TRBJ1-2; 7 nucleotides line up with TRBD1. With V trimmed by 2 bases and J by 8 bases, 5 bases remained unmatched. The CDR3 spans 13 residues. The V gene's germline CDR1 is KGHSH and CDR2 LQKENI.